This TCR beta chain stems from a study of PD-L1 blockade in urothelial cancer. Study information: Researchers found blood samples held a median of about 130,000 T cells.

Study-level results: TCR clonality was measured in pretreatment peripheral blood. Clonality below the median predicted better survival.

Patients were living with locally advanced or metastatic urothelial carcinoma. V shed 2 bases and J shed 6 bases, with 7 bases lying between them. The CDR3 loop spans 13 amino acids. CDR1 is MDHEN and CDR2 is SYDVKM in the germline V gene. Regarding this clone: Its antigen is not identified.

Some clones are missing from TCRdb's copy, which holds only in-frame ones; the method was immunoSEQ multiplex PCR. The data show about 56,000 clones, more than 70% seen once. This TCR came from a man between 50 and 59 years old with urothelial cancer. The sequenced sample was PBMCs, obtained around atezolizumab (anti-PD-L1) treatment. The genes are TRBV28 and TRBJ2-2; D unclear. CDR3 in DNA: TGTGCCAGCAGTTTAGGGCTTCCCGGGGAGCTGTTTTTT. The encoded protein is CASSLGLPGELFF.